The source of this TCR beta chain is a study of beta chain features in type 1 diabetes (dated by TCRdb to 2017 to 2018). In the study overall: Mean age, gender distribution, total cell number and subset yield were not different between patients and healthy donors. In the study, TCRB repertoires of sorted circulating CD4+ T cell subsets from recently diagnosed type 1 diabetes patients were compared with those of matched healthy donors. Whereas all 30 or so donors provided naive and central memory subsets, regulatory and stem cell-like memory subsets were isolated from just 8 patients and roughly eight healthy donors. Across all samples, almost 110 million sorted cells were examined, and cell number per subset correlated strongly with RNA yield. The research as a whole found: In all four CD4+ subsets, TCRB CDR3 length was moderately but significantly shorter in type 1 diabetes patients. Because cDNA rather than genomic DNA was sequenced, highly expressing activated cells could have been over-represented, although no difference in activation and CD3 levels was found between groups. PCR might favor shorter templates, but patient and control samples were amplified and corrected together, so any skew would affect both groups equally. Patients with type 1 diabetes made fewer insertions and deleted more nucleotides at VDJ recombination sites, implying thymic rearrangement abnormalities. The naive, central memory and regulatory TCRB repertoires appeared to resemble one another more closely among patients than among healthy donors. Only small numbers of individuals were included in the HLA sub-analyses, which left unresolved whether HLA type had any influence on TCRB rearrangement.

The entire isolated RNA was reverse transcribed using the High Capacity cDNA Reverse Transcription Kit, and thus expressed TCRB transcripts were sequenced. Deep immunoSEQ sequencing was performed on naive, central memory and regulatory T cell samples, with an average of roughly 3.5 million total reads per sample. Sorted cells were lysed in RLT buffer and RNA was extracted with DNase-treated RNeasy Micro or Mini kits, depending on cell number. Each cell subset was processed separately to prevent cross-contamination, with patient and healthy donor samples processed together. The immunoSEQ multiplex PCR was used to amplify TCRB sequences from cDNA, yielding 87-bp fragments that span the CDR3 region. Sequencing of the amplicons was done on the Illumina HiSeq platform. Regarding the original processing steps: Synthetic template baselines were used to correct PCR bias computationally, reads within Hamming distance 2 were collapsed, and singletons that could not be merged were discarded. By aligning reads against IMGT, V, D and J genes, CDR3 length, and insertions or deletions at six rearrangement sites were assigned. Within each subset, clonotype counts were normalized to sorted cell number, after which true diversity and Gini coefficients were computed with the tcR R package. The overlap coefficient, calculated on TCRB nucleotide sequences, was used to quantify repertoire sharing. As a proxy for the pre-selection repertoire, out-of-frame TCRB sequences from naive cells were analyzed. This immuneACCESS table, as held by TCRdb, lists in-frame sequences with V and J called but not all clones. Of the missing ones, under half trace to an unresolved V gene in checked studies; the others have no known cause. V, J and clone size are those of that table, while D and trimming were read from the DNA. The sample table lists about 660,000 clones, over 12% of them with a count of one. The ten largest make up 0.03% to 0.045% of the sample.

From its cysteine to its phenylalanine, the CDR3 spans 15 amino acids. Solely the CDR3 DNA is kept, with 45 bases framed from the first base. V drops 0 bases and J drops 12 bases, leaving 18 bases in between. The CDR1 and CDR2 encoded by the germline V gene are MGHRA and YSYEKL. A single peripheral blood draw of approximately 100 mL on average was collected from each donor into heparinised tubes. A BD FACSAria II was used to sort naive, central memory, regulatory and stem cell-like memory CD4+ T cells with a panel that included CD45RO, CCR7, CD25, CD127, CD95 and CD27. Purity was above 98% for every sorted population. Right away, PBMCs were isolated by Lymphoprep density gradient centrifugation and were stained directly, with no culture step. So that batch effects would be minimized, each experiment stained and sorted samples in pairs, pairing one healthy donor with one patient. On this clone: Its antigen is not yet known. No qualities accompany the bases; no much larger clone lies one base away.

Sequences were obtained from naive CD4+ T cells from blood. What this sample's cell subset or site label stands for: true naive CD4+ T cells. The rearrangement combines TRBV4-1 with TRBJ2-1, and possibly TRBD2, on 6 matching bases. The receptor was isolated from a man aged 18-30 years with type 1 diabetes. In nucleotide form, the sequence is TGCGCCAGCAGCCAAGATTTCGGGAGCTTGAATTTGCAGTTCTTC. Translated, it gives CASSQDFGSLNLQFF.